Listed below are T cell receptor beta chains from one sample, sequenced in a study. Each CDR3 protein gets one entry after TCRdb re-called the RT-PCR reads with MiXCR. The table includes about 680,000 distinct CDR3 sequences, 13% to 15% detected once. The source material was memory CD4+ T cells from blood. The receptors come from a female donor in good health, serving as a healthy control. Both conserved end residues are part of each CDR3. A D gene is named only where the DNA matches it firmly. Size tells how often a clone was seen (once, few, many) or the class of an expanded clone, and some rows leave it out.

NA,TRBJ1-6,NA,TRBV2,TGTGCCAGCAGTGAAAGGTGGGGGTTCGGGTCATCACCCCTCCACTTT,CASSERWGFGSSPLHF
few,TRBJ2-7,TRBD2,TRBV3-1,TGTGCCAGCAGCCAAGGGTTGGCTAGCGGGCGCCGCTCCTACGAGCAGTACTTC,CASSQGLASGRRSYEQYF
many,TRBJ1-1,TRBD1,TRBV10-2,TGCGCCAGCGACACCGACAGGGGCACTGAAGCTTTCTTT,CASDTDRGTEAFF
NA,TRBJ2-7,NA,TRBV12-3/TRBV12-4,TGTGCCAGCAGTTTGGGGGTTGTACGGGATTACGAGCAGTACTTC,CASSLGVVRDYEQYF
many,TRBJ2-1,TRBD2,TRBV5-1,TGCGCCAGCAGCCCCCCGGGGGCGGGAGGTATGGATGAGCAGTTCTTC,CASSPPGAGGMDEQFF
NA,TRBJ1-5,NA,TRBV5-5,TGTGCCAGCAGCGCGTGGACGTTGGGGTATAGCAATCAGCCCCAGCATTTT,CASSAWTLGYSNQPQHF
few,TRBJ2-7,NA,TRBV2,TGTGCCAGCAGTCCTCAGATTTACGAGCAGTACTTC,CASSPQIYEQYF
NA,TRBJ1-2,NA,TRBV15,TGTGCCACCAGCAGAGATCTAGGCAGGGGAGCTGGCTACACCTTC,CATSRDLGRGAGYTF
NA,TRBJ2-3,NA,TRBV7-2,TGTGCCAGCAGCTTAGTAGGATACCCCACAGATACGCAGTATTTT,CASSLVGYPTDTQYF
many,TRBJ2-7,NA,TRBV6-5,TGTGCCAGCAGTGCCCAAATAAGAGTCTACGAGCAGTACTTC,CASSAQIRVYEQYF
many,TRBJ2-3,NA,TRBV5-1,TGTGCCAGCAGCTTAGGGTCAGATACGCAGTATTTT,CASSLGSDTQYF
NA,TRBJ2-1,TRBD2,TRBV24-1,TGTGCCACCAGTGACTGGACTAGCGGGAGCTCCTACAATGAGCAGTTCTTC,CATSDWTSGSSYNEQFF
NA,TRBJ1-5,TRBD1,TRBV6-1,TGTGCCAGCAGTGGGTGGACAGGGTGGAATCAGCCCCAGCATTTT,CASSGWTGWNQPQHF
NA,TRBJ1-1,NA,TRBV5-1,TGCGCCAGCAGCTCCTCAGGGGCAGGATGGAACACTGAAGCTTTCTTT,CASSSSGAGWNTEAFF
many,TRBJ2-7,NA,TRBV20-1,TGCAGTGCTAGTAAAATTGGGACACCGGGCGGAGGGCAGTACTTC,CSASKIGTPGGGQYF
NA,TRBJ2-3,NA,TRBV5-1,TGCGCCAGCAGCTTTCAAGGGGGGTACACAGATACGCAGTATTTT,CASSFQGGYTDTQYF
few,TRBJ1-6,NA,TRBV12-3/TRBV12-4,TGTGCCAGCAGTTTTAGTGGGCGAGAAACTTCACCCCTCCACTTT,CASSFSGRETSPLHF
many,TRBJ2-1,TRBD1,TRBV29-1,TGCAGCGCCTACAATTGGGACAGGGGCTACAATGAGCAGTTCTTC,CSAYNWDRGYNEQFF
NA,TRBJ1-2,TRBD1,TRBV24-1,TGTGCCACCAGTGACCTGGACAGGATCGGCTACACCTTC,CATSDLDRIGYTF
NA,TRBJ2-7,NA,TRBV30,TGTGCCTGGAGTTGGAGGGAAGAATACGAGCAGTACTTC,CAWSWREEYEQYF
few,TRBJ2-3,TRBD2,TRBV6-6,TGTGCCAGCAGTTACTCGCCAAGCGGGAGAGTGAGTCAGGGCACAGATACGCAGTATTTT,CASSYSPSGRVSQGTDTQYF
few,TRBJ1-1,NA,TRBV5-1,TGCGCCAGCAGCCCGGATACAGCAGTTGGGATGAACACTGAAGCTTTCTTT,CASSPDTAVGMNTEAFF
NA,TRBJ1-1,NA,TRBV12-3/TRBV12-4,TGTGCCAGCAGTTCAGGGGACACTGAAGCTTTCTTT,CASSSGDTEAFF
NA,TRBJ2-1,TRBD2,TRBV5-1,TGCGCCAGCAGCTTATTTGGGGCTAGCGGGAGTCAAGATGAGCAGTTCTTC,CASSLFGASGSQDEQFF
NA,TRBJ1-4,NA,TRBV7-2,TGTGCCAGCAGCACACAGGGTCTTGCTAATGAAAAACTGTTTTTT,CASSTQGLANEKLFF